These T cell receptor beta chains were read from a single sample in a study of cytomegalovirus exposure and HLA in healthy donors. Data came from immunoSEQ multiplex PCR; TCRdb stores just in-frame clones and leaves some out. The sample consists of about 98,000 clones, around 85% of them appearing once. Sample: PBMCs. These TCRs come from a woman aged 25-40 years in good health and CMV-seronegative. Each CDR3 is given with its conserved first and last residue. Fields, in order: D gene, V gene, J gene, clone size, CDR3 protein, CDR3 DNA. The D gene is left open where the match is weak. Some rows mark clone size as missing; the rest say once, few, many or name a class of expanded clone.

TRBD1,TRBV5-4,TRBJ2-6,-,CASSRGGTGNSGANVLTF,TGTGCCAGCAGTCGAGGAGGGACAGGCAACTCTGGGGCCAACGTCCTGACTTTC
-,TRBV28,TRBJ2-7,once,CASRSTAYEQYF,TGTGCCAGCAGATCTACCGCCTACGAGCAGTACTTC
TRBD2,TRBV27,TRBJ2-1,-,CASSFLAGTYNEQFF,TGTGCCAGCAGTTTTCTAGCGGGGACATACAATGAGCAGTTCTTC
-,TRBV2,TRBJ2-3,-,CASSLTGKSTDTQYF,TGTGCCAGCAGCCTGACCGGGAAAAGCACAGATACGCAGTATTTT
TRBD2,TRBV10-3,TRBJ2-3,-,CAISSGLAGGKGGHTDTQYF,TGTGCCATCAGCTCAGGACTAGCGGGAGGAAAGGGGGGGCACACAGATACGCAGTATTTT
-,TRBV2,TRBJ1-6,-,CASSDRVGYSPLHF,TGTGCCAGCAGTGACCGGGTCGGCTATTCACCCCTCCACTTT
-,TRBV27,TRBJ1-1,-,CASSLGPNTEAFF,TGTGCCAGCAGTTTGGGGCCGAACACTGAAGCTTTCTTT
-,TRBV10-3,TRBJ1-2,-,CATLQGDYGYTF,TGTGCCACACTACAAGGGGACTATGGCTACACCTTC
-,TRBV6-1,TRBJ1-1,once,CASSEVEGKAEAFF,TGTGCCAGCAGTGAAGTCGAGGGCAAGGCTGAAGCTTTCTTT
-,TRBV5-4,TRBJ1-6,-,CASSLQNNSPLHF,TGTGCCAGCAGCTTACAGAATAATTCACCCCTCCACTTT
TRBD1,TRBV9,TRBJ1-1,-,CASSVGTGSIGAFF,TGTGCCAGCAGCGTCGGGACAGGATCGATCGGAGCTTTCTTT
-,TRBV29-1,TRBJ2-7,-,CSVDRQGSNEQYF,TGCAGCGTTGATAGGCAGGGTTCGAACGAGCAGTACTTC
-,TRBV4-1,TRBJ2-7,-,CASSQALQGAPYEQYF,TGCGCCAGCAGCCAAGCCCTTCAAGGGGCTCCCTACGAGCAGTACTTC
TRBD1,TRBV18,TRBJ1-1,-,CASSPYPGTVDTEAFF,TGTGCCAGCTCACCCTATCCAGGGACAGTCGACACTGAAGCTTTCTTT
TRBD2,TRBV2,TRBJ2-7,once,CASSDFQGTSSYEQYF,TGTGCCAGCAGTGACTTTCAGGGGACTAGCTCCTACGAGCAGTACTTC
-,TRBV5-4,TRBJ2-3,-,CASSWRASTDTQYF,TGTGCCAGCAGCTGGCGGGCTAGCACAGATACGCAGTATTTT
-,TRBV6-1,TRBJ2-7,-,CASRPNLAEQYF,TGTGCCAGCAGGCCCAATTTGGCCGAGCAGTACTTC
TRBD1,TRBV28,TRBJ1-5,-,CASRATGGWGNQPQHF,TGTGCCAGCAGGGCAACAGGGGGTTGGGGAAATCAGCCCCAGCATTTT
TRBD1,TRBV6-5,TRBJ2-7,-,CASRPGQGVIEQYF,TGTGCCAGCAGACCGGGACAGGGAGTTATCGAGCAGTACTTC
-,TRBV7-6,TRBJ2-5,-,CASSLEGLGETQYF,TGTGCCAGCAGCTTAGAGGGGCTGGGGGAGACCCAGTACTTC